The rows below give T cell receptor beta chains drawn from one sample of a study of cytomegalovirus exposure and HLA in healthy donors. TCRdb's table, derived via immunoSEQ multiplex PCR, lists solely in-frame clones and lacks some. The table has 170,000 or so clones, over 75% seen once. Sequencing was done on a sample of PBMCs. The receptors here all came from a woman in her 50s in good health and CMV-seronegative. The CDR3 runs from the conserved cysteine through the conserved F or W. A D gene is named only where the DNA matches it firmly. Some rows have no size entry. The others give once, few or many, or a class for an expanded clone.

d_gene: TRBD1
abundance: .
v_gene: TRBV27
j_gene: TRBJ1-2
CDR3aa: CASRGTGGTNYGYTF
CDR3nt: TGTGCCAGCAGGGGGACAGGGGGAACTAACTATGGCTACACCTTC

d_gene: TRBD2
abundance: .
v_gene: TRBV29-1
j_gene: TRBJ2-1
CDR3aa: CSVLLEFSGGAYNEQFF
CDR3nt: TGCAGCGTTCTACTTGAATTTAGCGGGGGAGCTTACAATGAGCAGTTCTTC

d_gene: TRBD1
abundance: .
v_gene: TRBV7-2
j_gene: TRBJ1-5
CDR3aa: CASSPPGTGVYQPQHF
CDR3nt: TGTGCCAGCAGCCCACCCGGGACAGGGGTATATCAGCCCCAGCATTTT

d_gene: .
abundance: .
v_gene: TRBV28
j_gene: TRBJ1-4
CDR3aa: CASTSATNEKLFF
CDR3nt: TGTGCCAGCACTTCTGCAACTAATGAAAAACTGTTTTTT

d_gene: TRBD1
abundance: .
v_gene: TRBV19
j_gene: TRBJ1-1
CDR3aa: CASSASTRQGDTEAFF
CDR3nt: TGTGCCAGTAGTGCTTCCACACGACAGGGGGACACTGAAGCTTTCTTT

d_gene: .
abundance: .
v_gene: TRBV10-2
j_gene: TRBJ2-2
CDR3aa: CASTGASGELFF
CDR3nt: TGCGCCAGCACTGGGGCATCCGGGGAGCTGTTTTTT

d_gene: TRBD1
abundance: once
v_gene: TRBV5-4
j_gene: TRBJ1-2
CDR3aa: CASSSRDRGYGYTF
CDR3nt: TGTGCCAGCAGCAGCCGGGACAGGGGGTATGGCTACACCTTC

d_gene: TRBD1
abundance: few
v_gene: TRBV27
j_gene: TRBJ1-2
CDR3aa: CASRGDSHNYGYTF
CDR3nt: TGTGCCAGCAGAGGGGACAGTCATAACTATGGCTACACCTTC

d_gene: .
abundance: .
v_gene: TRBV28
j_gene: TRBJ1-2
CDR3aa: CATTDYTTSGYTF
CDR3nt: TGTGCCACCACGGACTACACTACGTCTGGCTACACCTTC

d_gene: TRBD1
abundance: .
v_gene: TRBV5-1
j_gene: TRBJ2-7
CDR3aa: CASSPTGDHEQYF
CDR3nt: TGCGCCAGCAGCCCAACAGGGGACCACGAGCAGTACTTC

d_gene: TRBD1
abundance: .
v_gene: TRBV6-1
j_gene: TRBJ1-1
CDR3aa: CASSRDRVITEAFF
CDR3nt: TGTGCCAGCAGTAGGGACAGGGTAATCACTGAAGCTTTCTTT

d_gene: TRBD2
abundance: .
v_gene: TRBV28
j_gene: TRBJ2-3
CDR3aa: CASSFFSGMEDTQYF
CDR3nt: TGTGCCAGCAGTTTCTTTAGCGGGATGGAAGATACGCAGTATTTT

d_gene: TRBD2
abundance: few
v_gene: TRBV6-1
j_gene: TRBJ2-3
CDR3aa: CASRGLAGGPDTQYF
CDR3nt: TGTGCCAGCAGGGGACTAGCGGGAGGGCCGGATACGCAGTATTTT

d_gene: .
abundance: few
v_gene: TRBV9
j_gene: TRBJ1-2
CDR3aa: CASSVAGYGYTF
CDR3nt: TGTGCCAGCAGCGTAGCAGGGTATGGCTACACCTTC

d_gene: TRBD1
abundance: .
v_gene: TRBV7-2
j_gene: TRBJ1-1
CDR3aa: CASSLTQGYTEAFF
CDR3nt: TGTGCCAGCAGCTTAACACAGGGGTACACTGAAGCTTTCTTT

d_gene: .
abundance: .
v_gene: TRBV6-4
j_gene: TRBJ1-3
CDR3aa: CASSDTGKTGRSGNTIYF
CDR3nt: TGTGCCAGCAGTGATACGGGAAAAACAGGGCGCTCTGGAAACACCATATATTTT

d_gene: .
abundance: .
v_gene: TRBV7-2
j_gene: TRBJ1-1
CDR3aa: CASSLEVGQAFF
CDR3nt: TGTGCCAGCAGCTTAGAGGTGGGGCAGGCTTTCTTT

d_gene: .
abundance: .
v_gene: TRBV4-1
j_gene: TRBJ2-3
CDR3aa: CASSQEASTDTQYF
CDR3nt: TGCGCCAGCAGCCAAGAGGCCTCCACAGATACGCAGTATTTT

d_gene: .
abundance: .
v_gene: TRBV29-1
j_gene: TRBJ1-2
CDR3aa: CSVATFANYGYTF
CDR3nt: TGCAGCGTTGCGACATTCGCTAACTATGGCTACACCTTC

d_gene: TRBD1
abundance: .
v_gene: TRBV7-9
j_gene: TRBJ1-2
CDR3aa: CASSLGKLRDSNYGYTF
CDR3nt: TGTGCCAGCAGCTTGGGAAAGCTAAGGGACAGCAACTATGGCTACACCTTC

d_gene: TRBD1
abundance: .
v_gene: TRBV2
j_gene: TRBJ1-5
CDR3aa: CASSESVAGGQPQHF
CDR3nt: TGTGCCAGCAGTGAATCGGTGGCAGGGGGTCAGCCCCAGCATTTT

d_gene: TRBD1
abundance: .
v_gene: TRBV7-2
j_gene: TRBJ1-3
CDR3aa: CASSPQGGSSGNTIYF
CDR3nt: TGTGCCAGCAGCCCCCAGGGGGGTAGCTCTGGAAACACCATATATTTT

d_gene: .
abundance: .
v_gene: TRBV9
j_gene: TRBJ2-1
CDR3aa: CASSVVSGYEQFF
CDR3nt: TGTGCCAGCAGCGTAGTTTCGGGTTATGAGCAGTTCTTC

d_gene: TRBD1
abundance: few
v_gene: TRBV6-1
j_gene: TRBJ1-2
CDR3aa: CASSENRGYGYTF
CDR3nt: TGTGCCAGCAGTGAGAACAGGGGCTATGGCTACACCTTC

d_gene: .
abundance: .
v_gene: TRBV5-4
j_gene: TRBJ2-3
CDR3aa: CASSGGDTQYF
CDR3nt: TGTGCCAGCAGCGGGGGGGATACGCAGTATTTT

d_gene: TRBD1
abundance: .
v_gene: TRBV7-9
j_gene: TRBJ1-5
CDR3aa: CASSPLDRGPDQPQHF
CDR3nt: TGTGCCAGCAGTCCTCTCGACAGGGGCCCGGATCAGCCCCAGCATTTT

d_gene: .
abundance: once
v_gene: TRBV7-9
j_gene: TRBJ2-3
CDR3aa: CASSFDRNTQYF
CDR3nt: TGTGCCAGCAGCTTCGACAGGAATACGCAGTATTTT

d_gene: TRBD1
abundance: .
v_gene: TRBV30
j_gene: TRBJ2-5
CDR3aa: CACPINRGRETQYF
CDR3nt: TGTGCCTGTCCTATAAACAGGGGCCGGGAGACCCAGTACTTC

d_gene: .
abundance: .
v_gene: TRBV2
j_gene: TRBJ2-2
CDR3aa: CASSEGLTVTAGELFF
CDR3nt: TGTGCCAGCAGTGAAGGACTTACCGTGACCGCCGGGGAGCTGTTTTTT

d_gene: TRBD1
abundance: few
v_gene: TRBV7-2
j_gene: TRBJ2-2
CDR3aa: CASSLAGTDRGPGELFF
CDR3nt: TGTGCCAGCAGCTTAGCGGGGACAGACAGGGGGCCCGGGGAGCTGTTTTTT

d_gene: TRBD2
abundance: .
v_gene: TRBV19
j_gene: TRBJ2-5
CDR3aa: CASSMSSGGGMETQYF
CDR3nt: TGTGCCAGTAGTATGTCTAGCGGGGGAGGCATGGAGACCCAGTACTTC

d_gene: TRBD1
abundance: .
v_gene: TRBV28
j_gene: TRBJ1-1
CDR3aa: CASSPPPGQMNTEAFF
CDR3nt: TGTGCCAGCAGTCCGCCGCCGGGACAGATGAACACTGAAGCTTTCTTT

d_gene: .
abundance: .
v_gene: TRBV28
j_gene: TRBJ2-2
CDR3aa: CASSVPRVAGELFF
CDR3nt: TGTGCCAGCAGTGTACCCAGGGTAGCTGGGGAGCTGTTTTTT

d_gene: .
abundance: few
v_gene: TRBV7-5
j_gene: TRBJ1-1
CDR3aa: CARSNKDRADSEAFF
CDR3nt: TGTGCCAGAAGCAACAAGGACAGGGCGGACTCTGAAGCTTTCTTT

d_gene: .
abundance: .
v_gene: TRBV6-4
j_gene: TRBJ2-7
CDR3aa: CASSVGRVRHSYEQYF
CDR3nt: TGTGCCAGCAGTGTTGGTCGGGTTAGGCATTCCTACGAGCAGTACTTC

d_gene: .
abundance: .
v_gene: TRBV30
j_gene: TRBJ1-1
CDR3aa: CAWTSGSWTEAFF
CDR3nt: TGTGCCTGGACTTCGGGGAGTTGGACTGAAGCTTTCTTT

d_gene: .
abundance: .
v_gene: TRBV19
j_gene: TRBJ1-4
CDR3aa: CASTYDFNEKLFF
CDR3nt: TGTGCCAGTACCTACGATTTTAATGAAAAACTGTTTTTT

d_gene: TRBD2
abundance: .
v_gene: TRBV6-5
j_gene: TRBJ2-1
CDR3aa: CASKPYAGDGNEQFF
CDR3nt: TGTGCCAGCAAGCCCTACGCGGGAGATGGCAATGAGCAGTTCTTC

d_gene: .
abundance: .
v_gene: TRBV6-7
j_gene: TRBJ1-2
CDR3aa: CASTRPGLYGYTF
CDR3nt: TGTGCCAGCACCCGGCCGGGACTCTATGGCTACACCTTC

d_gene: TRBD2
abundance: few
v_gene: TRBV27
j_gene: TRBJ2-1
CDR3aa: CASSFGTSGVEQFF
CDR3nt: TGTGCCAGCAGTTTCGGGACTAGCGGGGTTGAGCAGTTCTTC